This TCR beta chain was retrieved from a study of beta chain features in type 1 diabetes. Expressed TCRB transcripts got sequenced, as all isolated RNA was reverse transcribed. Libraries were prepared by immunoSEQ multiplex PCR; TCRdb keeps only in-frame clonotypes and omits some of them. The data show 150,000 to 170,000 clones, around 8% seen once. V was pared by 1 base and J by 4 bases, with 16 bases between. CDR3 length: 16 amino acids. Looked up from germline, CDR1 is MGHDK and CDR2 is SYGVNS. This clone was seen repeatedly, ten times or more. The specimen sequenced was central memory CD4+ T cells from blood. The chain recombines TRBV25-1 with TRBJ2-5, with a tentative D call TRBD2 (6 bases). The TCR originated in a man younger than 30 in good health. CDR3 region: CASSESGLGGRETQYF. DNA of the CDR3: TGTGCCAGCAGTGAATCCGGGTTGGGAGGTCGAGAGACCCAGTACTTC. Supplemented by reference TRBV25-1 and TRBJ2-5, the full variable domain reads EADIYQTPRYLVIGTGKKITLECSQTMGHDKMYWYQQDPGMELHLIHYSYGVNSTEKGDLSSESTVSRIRTEHFPLTLESARPSHTSQYLCASSESGLGGRETQYFGPGTRLLVL.